A selection of T cell receptor beta chains follows, all from one sample in a study of cytomegalovirus exposure and HLA in healthy donors. Sequencing used immunoSEQ multiplex PCR; TCRdb keeps in-frame clones, though not all of them. This listing includes 50,000 to 70,000 clones. The specimen was PBMCs. The source of these receptors is a young woman in good health and CMV-seronegative. The CDR3 runs from the conserved cysteine through the conserved F or W. A D gene is named only where the DNA matches it firmly.

v_gene: TRBV6-5; j_gene: TRBJ2-3; d_gene: TRBD2; CDR3nt: TGTGCCAGCAGTTACTCCGTACTAGCGGGAGATACGCAGTATTTT; CDR3aa: CASSYSVLAGDTQYF
v_gene: TRBV6-5; j_gene: TRBJ1-1; d_gene: TRBD1; CDR3nt: TGTGCCAGCAGTTACTCGACAGGGGGCTCTGAAGCTTTCTTT; CDR3aa: CASSYSTGGSEAFF
v_gene: TRBV28; j_gene: TRBJ2-3; d_gene: -; CDR3nt: TGTGCCAGCAGTGCTCCAGTTATGGCAGATACGCAGTATTTT; CDR3aa: CASSAPVMADTQYF
v_gene: TRBV29-1; j_gene: TRBJ1-1; d_gene: TRBD1; CDR3nt: TGCAGCGTTGATTGGACAGGGAACACTGAAGCTTTCTTT; CDR3aa: CSVDWTGNTEAFF
v_gene: TRBV5-1; j_gene: TRBJ2-3; d_gene: TRBD1; CDR3nt: TGCGCCAGCAGCTTGGTAGGGACAGGGTTCTGGCGAAGCACAGATACGCAGTATTTT; CDR3aa: CASSLVGTGFWRSTDTQYF
v_gene: TRBV6-6; j_gene: TRBJ1-2; d_gene: -; CDR3nt: TGTGCCAGCAGTTACTCATCAGGGGCCTATGGCTACACCTTC; CDR3aa: CASSYSSGAYGYTF
v_gene: TRBV7-3; j_gene: TRBJ2-2; d_gene: -; CDR3nt: TGTGCCAGCAGCTTAACCGGAGCGGGCTCGGGAGGGGAGCTGTTTTTT; CDR3aa: CASSLTGAGSGGELFF
v_gene: TRBV4-2; j_gene: TRBJ1-2; d_gene: -; CDR3nt: TGTGCCAGCAGCGTGGCTGGAGTTTATGGCTACACCTTC; CDR3aa: CASSVAGVYGYTF
v_gene: TRBV5-1; j_gene: TRBJ1-3; d_gene: -; CDR3nt: TGCGCCAGCAGCTTGGGGGAGGCTTTAGGAAACACCATATATTTT; CDR3aa: CASSLGEALGNTIYF
v_gene: TRBV13; j_gene: TRBJ1-1; d_gene: -; CDR3nt: TGTGCCAGCAGCTTCGGGGACTCAAACACTGAAGCTTTCTTT; CDR3aa: CASSFGDSNTEAFF
v_gene: TRBV25-1; j_gene: TRBJ2-2; d_gene: TRBD2; CDR3nt: TGTGCCAGCAGCGCCCCCGAGGGAGGGACCGGGGAGCTGTTTTTT; CDR3aa: CASSAPEGGTGELFF
v_gene: TRBV5-1; j_gene: TRBJ1-3; d_gene: -; CDR3nt: TGCGCCAGCAGCCGGGACGGGGGAGCCTCTGGAAACACCATATATTTT; CDR3aa: CASSRDGGASGNTIYF
v_gene: TRBV6-1; j_gene: TRBJ2-4; d_gene: -; CDR3nt: TGTGCCAGCAGTGAGGGCGCCCAAAACATTCAGTACTTC; CDR3aa: CASSEGAQNIQYF
v_gene: TRBV7-3; j_gene: TRBJ2-7; d_gene: -; CDR3nt: TGTGCCAGCAGCTCAACCTCGACGGGACACCAATACGAGCAGTACTTC; CDR3aa: CASSSTSTGHQYEQYF
v_gene: TRBV25-1; j_gene: TRBJ2-7; d_gene: TRBD1; CDR3nt: TGTGCCAGCAGTGAGCGGGCGGGACAGGGGGGGCCCTACGAGCAGTACTTC; CDR3aa: CASSERAGQGGPYEQYF
v_gene: TRBV6-5; j_gene: TRBJ1-1; d_gene: -; CDR3nt: TGTGCCAGCGCTCGCCCGGGCACTGAAGCTTTCTTT; CDR3aa: CASARPGTEAFF
v_gene: TRBV7-9; j_gene: TRBJ2-6; d_gene: TRBD1; CDR3nt: TGTGCCAGCAGCGCCACGGGACAGGGCCCCTCTGGGGCCAACGTCCTGACTTTC; CDR3aa: CASSATGQGPSGANVLTF
v_gene: TRBV5-6; j_gene: TRBJ2-7; d_gene: -; CDR3nt: TGTGCCAGCAGCTGGGCACAGGGAATGAAATACGAGCAGTACTTC; CDR3aa: CASSWAQGMKYEQYF
v_gene: TRBV25-1; j_gene: TRBJ1-1; d_gene: -; CDR3nt: TGTGCCAGCAGTGCATACCCGACAGATATGAACACTGAAGCTTTCTTT; CDR3aa: CASSAYPTDMNTEAFF
v_gene: TRBV25-1; j_gene: TRBJ2-1; d_gene: TRBD1; CDR3nt: TGTGCCAGCATAAGGACAGGGGGCACGGGGGACAATGAGCAGTTCTTC; CDR3aa: CASIRTGGTGDNEQFF
v_gene: TRBV18; j_gene: TRBJ1-2; d_gene: TRBD1; CDR3nt: TGTGCCAGCTCACCGCAAGACAGGGGGCATGGCTACACCTTC; CDR3aa: CASSPQDRGHGYTF
v_gene: TRBV5-1; j_gene: TRBJ2-3; d_gene: -; CDR3nt: TGCGCCAGCAGCCCAGCTGTAGTAGCATCCGCAGATACGCAGTATTTT; CDR3aa: CASSPAVVASADTQYF
v_gene: TRBV2; j_gene: TRBJ2-7; d_gene: -; CDR3nt: TGTGCCAGCGGCCCCAGGTTACCGTCCTACGAGCAGTACTTC; CDR3aa: CASGPRLPSYEQYF
v_gene: TRBV7-2; j_gene: TRBJ1-4; d_gene: -; CDR3nt: TGTGCCAGCAGCCCAACAGGGCTCTCTGAAAAACTGTTTTTT; CDR3aa: CASSPTGLSEKLFF
v_gene: TRBV28; j_gene: TRBJ1-1; d_gene: -; CDR3nt: TGTGCCAGCAGTTTTCAGGACAGGAACACTGAAGCTTTCTTT; CDR3aa: CASSFQDRNTEAFF
v_gene: TRBV4-1; j_gene: TRBJ2-5; d_gene: -; CDR3nt: TGCGCCAGCAGCCAAGCAGGGTTGGAGACCCAGTACTTC; CDR3aa: CASSQAGLETQYF